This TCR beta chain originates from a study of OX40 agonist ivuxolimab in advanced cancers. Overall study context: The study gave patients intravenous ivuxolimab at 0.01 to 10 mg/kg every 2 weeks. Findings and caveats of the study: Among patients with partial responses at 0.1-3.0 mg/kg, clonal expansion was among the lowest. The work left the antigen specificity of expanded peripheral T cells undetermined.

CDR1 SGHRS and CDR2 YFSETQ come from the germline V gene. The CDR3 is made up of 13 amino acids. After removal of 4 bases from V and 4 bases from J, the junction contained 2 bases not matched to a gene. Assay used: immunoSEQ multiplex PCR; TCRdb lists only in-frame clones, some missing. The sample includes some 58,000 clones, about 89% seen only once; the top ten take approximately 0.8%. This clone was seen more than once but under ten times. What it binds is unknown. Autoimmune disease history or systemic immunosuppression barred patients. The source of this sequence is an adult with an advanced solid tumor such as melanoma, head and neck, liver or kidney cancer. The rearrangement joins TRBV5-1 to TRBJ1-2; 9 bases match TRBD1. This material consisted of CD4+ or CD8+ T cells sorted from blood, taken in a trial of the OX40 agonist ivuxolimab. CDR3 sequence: CASSPGQGYGYTF. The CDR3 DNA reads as TGCGCCAGCAGCCCGGGACAGGGCTATGGCTACACCTTC.